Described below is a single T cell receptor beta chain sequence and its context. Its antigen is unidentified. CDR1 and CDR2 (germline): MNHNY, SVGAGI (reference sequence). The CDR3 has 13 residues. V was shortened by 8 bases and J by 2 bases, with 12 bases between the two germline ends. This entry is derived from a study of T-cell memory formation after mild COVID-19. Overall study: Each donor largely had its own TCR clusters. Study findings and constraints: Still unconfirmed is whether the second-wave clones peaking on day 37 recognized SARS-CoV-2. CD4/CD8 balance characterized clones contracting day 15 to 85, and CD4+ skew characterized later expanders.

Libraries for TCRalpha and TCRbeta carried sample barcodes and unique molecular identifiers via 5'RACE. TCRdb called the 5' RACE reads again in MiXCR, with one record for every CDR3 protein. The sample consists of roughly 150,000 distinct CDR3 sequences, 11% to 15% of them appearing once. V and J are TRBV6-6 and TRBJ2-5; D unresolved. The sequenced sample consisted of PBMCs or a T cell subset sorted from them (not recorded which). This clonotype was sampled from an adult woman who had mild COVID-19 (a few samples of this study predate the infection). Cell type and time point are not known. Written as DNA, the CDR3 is TGTGCCAGCCAGGTGCAGGAGCAAGAGACCCAGTACTTC. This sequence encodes CASQVQEQETQYF.